This TCR beta chain emerged from a study of shared clonotypes between healthy human individuals. In the study overall: The composition of the donors was a couple of women and a few men aged 18 to 49.

As regards this clone: Its antigen remains unknown.

Germline-derived CDR1 and CDR2 are MNHEY and SMNVEV (reference sequence). CDR3 length: 17 amino acids. The ends lost 3 bases at V and 7 bases at J; junction bases unmatched: 8. Points from the study as a whole: Sampling covered blood only; tissue repertoires likely differ. As a rule, naive subsets had a larger estimated richness than memory subsets.

Assay: immunoSEQ multiplex PCR; the TCRdb copy retains only in-frame clones and omits some. In the table there are 2 million to 2.5 million clones, roughly 95% of which are singletons. CD45RO-negative CD8 cells positively selected for CCR7 made up the naive population, which excluded terminally differentiated effector memory CD45RA+ cells. Among the donors, all were Caucasian adults who lived in Nashville, Tennessee. The TCR was taken from a man younger than 35 in good health. V usage is TRBV27 and J usage is TRBJ2-2; 13 nucleotides line up with TRBD2. Sample: naive CD8+ T cells sorted from blood. This chain's CDR3 is CASSFGLAGVDVGELFF. The CDR3 DNA reads as TGTGCCAGCAGTTTCGGACTAGCGGGAGTCGACGTCGGGGAGCTGTTTTTT.